This entry describes one T cell receptor beta chain. Its binding antigen is unknown. One end of the junction is discordant with germline, which a read error may explain. CDR1 SQVTM and CDR2 ANQGSEA are derived from the germline V gene. There are 12 amino acids in the CDR3, from cysteine to phenylalanine inclusive. CDR3 DNA is the only sequence kept; it has 36 bases, read in frame from the first base. TCR beta repertoires were profiled from peripheral blood of 13 young patients with multiple sclerosis to demonstrate the VDJtools post-analysis software. Multiple sclerosis patients were children and adolescents aged about 6 to 16 years. The library was prepared using PCR. Instrument on record: Illumina HiSeq 2500. To reduce PCR and sequencing biases, unique molecular identifiers were built into the TCR beta cDNA libraries. Every 1 to 10 million input T cells yielded roughly 500,000 cDNA molecules, meaning each molecule approximated one T cell. Patient libraries were prepared and sequenced with the same protocol used for the earlier healthy control dataset. Within a given batch, samples were prepared together, multiplexed and sequenced on the same HiSeq lane. As for the original processing: MIGEC was used to process the raw barcoded reads, and molecular identifier groups with only a single read were discarded before consensus assembly and CDR3 extraction. Clonotype tables were post-analysed with VDJtools, and diversity was normalized by down-sampling all datasets to the smallest sample size. Repertoire overlap clustering matched CDR3 amino acid but not nucleotide sequences to correct batch-related cross-sample contamination. The public sequencing data were trimmed at Q25 with fastp and processed into clonotypes with MiXCR by TCRdb, which kept only in-frame beta chains. Each CDR3 protein gets just one entry, which takes the most common genes and DNA from the rows behind it. These V and J calls are TCRdb output, not the study's own analysis. Present in this sample are about 620,000 distinct CDR3 sequences, 44% of which were seen just once. The ten largest make up 1.7% of the sample.

This entry is derived from a study of post-analysis software for immune sequencing data (dated by TCRdb to between 2015 and 2017). General notes on the study: Recorded disease courses included relapsing-remitting, secondary progressive and progressive-relapsing multiple sclerosis, with some patients lacking subtype annotation. The multiple sclerosis patient repertoires were compared with 11 previously published healthy control repertoires from donors aged about 6 to 28 years. A subset of samples was prepared in parallel using single-end sample barcoding, then pooled and co-amplified after Illumina adapter ligation. Points the paper makes about the study in general: The control group was slightly older than the multiple sclerosis patient group. Significantly lower normalized Chao1 diversity was found in multiple sclerosis patients than in controls, suggesting substantial peripheral T-cell clonal expansion. Direct clustering with F measure revealed strong co-clustering of samples prepared in the same batch, which led to a batch-effect correction. Significantly higher frequencies in patients than in controls were found for about five TRBV segments, including TRBV5-6, TRBV5-1 and TRBV20-1.

The V and J genes are TRBV29-1 and TRBJ1-2; the D gene cannot be resolved reliably. The sample taken for sequencing was blood. This clonotype originated in a girl aged 10-17 years with multiple sclerosis. CDR3 sequence: CSVNPTNYGYTF. The sequenced DNA is TGTAGCGTTAATCCCACAAACTATGGCTACACCTTC.